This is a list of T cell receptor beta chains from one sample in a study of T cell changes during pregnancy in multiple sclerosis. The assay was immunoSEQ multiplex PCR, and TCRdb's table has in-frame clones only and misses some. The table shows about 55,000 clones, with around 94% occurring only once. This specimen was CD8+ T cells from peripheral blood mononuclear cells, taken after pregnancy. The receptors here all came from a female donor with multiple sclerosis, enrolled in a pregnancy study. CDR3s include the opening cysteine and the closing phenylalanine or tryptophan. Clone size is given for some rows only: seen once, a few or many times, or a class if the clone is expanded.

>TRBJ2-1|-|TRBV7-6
CASSSTSGPNEQFF
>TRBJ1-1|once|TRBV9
CASSVAGGDDRVENTEAFF
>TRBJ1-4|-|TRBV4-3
CASSQDQANEKLFF
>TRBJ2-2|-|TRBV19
CASRIHRGPGELFF
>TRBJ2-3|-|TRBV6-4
CASSADLKVGDTQYF
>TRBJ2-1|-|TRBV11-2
CASSLTPPLAGPYNEQFF
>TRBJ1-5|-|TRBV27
CASSSQIEGYQPQHF
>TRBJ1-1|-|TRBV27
CASSFVGANTEAFF
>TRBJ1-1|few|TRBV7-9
CASMDTGENTEAFF
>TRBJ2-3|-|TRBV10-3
CAISELKTGITTDTQYF
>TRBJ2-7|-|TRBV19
CASSVSGWGASEQYF
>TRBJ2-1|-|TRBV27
CASSLSSGTGGYHNEQFF
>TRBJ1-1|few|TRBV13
CASSDGQGTEAFF
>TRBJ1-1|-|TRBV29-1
CSVEGNTEAFF
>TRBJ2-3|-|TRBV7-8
CASSHNEDTQYF
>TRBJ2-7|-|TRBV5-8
CASSPLGAGYEQYF
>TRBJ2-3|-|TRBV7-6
CASSLEARSAGTQYF
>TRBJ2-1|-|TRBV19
CAVGLTYNEQFF
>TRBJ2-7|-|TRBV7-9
CASSLDLFNQGYYAYEQYF
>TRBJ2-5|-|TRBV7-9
CASSLAPGLEETQYF
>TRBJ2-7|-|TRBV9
CASSVAGQATYEQYF
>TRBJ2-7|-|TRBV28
CASRSVNEQYF
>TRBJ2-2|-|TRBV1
CTSSQEVLPRGCTGELFF
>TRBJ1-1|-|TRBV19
CATGQFMNTEAFF
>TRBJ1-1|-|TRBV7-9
CASSVYVDTEAFF
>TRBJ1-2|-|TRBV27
CASRQGYGYTF
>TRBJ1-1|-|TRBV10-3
CAITGTGGTEAFF
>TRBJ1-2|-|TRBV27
CASSLRQGYGYTF
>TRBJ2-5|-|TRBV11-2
CASSSGGETQYF
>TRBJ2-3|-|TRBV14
CASSQDPSDTQYF
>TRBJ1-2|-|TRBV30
CAWTQFPTNYGYTF
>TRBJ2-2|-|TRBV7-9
CASSQGGSGGPFTGELFF
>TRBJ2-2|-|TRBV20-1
CSASRAGELFF
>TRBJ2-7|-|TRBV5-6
CASSQSGFYEQYF
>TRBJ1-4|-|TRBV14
CASSRSRGANEKLFF
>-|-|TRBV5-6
CASSLIREIPYEQYF
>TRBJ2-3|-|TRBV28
CASGGRGVTDTQYF
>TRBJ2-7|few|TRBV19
CASSPTTGTYEQYF
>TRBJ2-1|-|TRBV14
CASSQEPSLAEQFF
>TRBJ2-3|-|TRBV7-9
CASSRAQDYTDTQYF
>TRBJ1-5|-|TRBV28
CASSSKQGADNQPQHF
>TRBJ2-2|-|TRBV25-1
CASSAMAGDRTGELFF
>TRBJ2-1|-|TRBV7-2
CASSEVAYSLYEQFF
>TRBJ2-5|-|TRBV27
CASSLSGGSQYF
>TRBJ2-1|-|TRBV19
CASSIVAGGPGEQFF
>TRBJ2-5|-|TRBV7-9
CASTDRDETQYF
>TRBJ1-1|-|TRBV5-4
CASSYYRGLGTEAFF
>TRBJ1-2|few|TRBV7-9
CASSSGTGGSYTF
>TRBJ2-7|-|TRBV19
CASSMGTGYYEQYF
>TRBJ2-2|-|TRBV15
CATGTLNTGELFF
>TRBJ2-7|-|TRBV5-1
CASSSSDRHYEQYF
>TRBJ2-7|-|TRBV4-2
CASSQATTSYEQYF
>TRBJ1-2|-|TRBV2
CASRPGSSNYGYTF
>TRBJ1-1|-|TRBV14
CASSQEDRLEAFF